A single sample is the source of the 32 T cell receptor beta chains below, sequenced in a study of neurological immune-mediated disorders. TCRdb fed the 5' RACE reads into MiXCR, producing one record per CDR3 protein. This table has roughly 60,000 distinct CDR3 sequences, about 10% appearing once. Sequencing was performed on PBMCs. Receptor source: a man in his 60s in good health.

This clonotype was observed at least ten times. The chain has TRBV7-2 and TRBJ2-3, with D possibly TRBD2 on 7 matching bases. CDR1 is SGHTA and CDR2 is FQGNSA in the germline V gene. The CDR3 is 16 residues long. V gave up 1 base and J gave up 5 bases, with 16 bases separating them. The CDR3 loop is CASSLEGRGGRDTQYF. CDR3 nucleotide sequence: TGTGCCAGCAGCTTAGAGGGTAGGGGGGGAAGAGATACGCAGTATTTT. Using reference TRBV7-2 and TRBJ2-3 for the parts outside the CDR3, the full variable domain is GAGVSQSPSNKVTEKGKDVELRCDPISGHTALYWYRQSLGQGLEFLIYFQGNSAPDKSGLPSDRFSAERTGGSVSTLTIQRTQQEDSAVYLCASSLEGRGGRDTQYFGPGTRLTVL.

With respect to this clonotype: The junction does not match germline at one end; this may be a read error. CDR3 region: CSAHSLTGSYGYTF. CDR3 DNA: TGCAGTGCTCATTCCCTAACAGGGTCCTATGGATACACCTTC. The chain employs TRBV20-1 and TRBJ1-2; TRBD1 is a possible D gene (6 bases). The V gene's germline CDR1 is DFQATT and CDR2 SNEGSKA (reference sequence). The CDR3 runs to 14 residues.

This clonotype has a count of ten or more. The chain is built from TRBV28 and TRBJ1-2; no firm D call. CDR3 length: 12 residues. Trimming took off 3 bases at V and 8 bases at J, with 10 bases between the two ends. Per the germline V gene, CDR1 is MDHEN and CDR2 is SYDVKM. The CDR3 protein is CASSLSVLGYTF. CDR3 DNA: TGTGCCAGCAGTTTGTCTGTCTTAGGCTACACCTTC.

J is TRBJ2-3 and V is TRBV24-1; the match to TRBD1 covers 7 bases. CDR1 is KGHDR, CDR2 SFDVKD, per germline. With V trimmed by 8 bases and J by 6 bases, 10 bases remained unmatched. The CDR3 loop spans 14 amino acids. The CDR3 DNA reads as TGTGCCACCAACAAGGGGGCAGCCGGGGATACGCAGTATTTT. Its protein is CATNKGAAGDTQYF.

Many counts were recorded for this clonotype. This chain joins TRBV7-9 and TRBJ2-7; 8 bases line up with TRBD1. The CDR3 runs to 14 residues. The V segment lost 5 bases and the J segment 5 bases; nucleotides outside the gene matches: 8. In germline, CDR1 is SEHNR, CDR2 FQNEAQ (reference sequence). CDR3 protein: CASSAQGTGNEQYF. The CDR3 DNA is TGTGCCAGCAGCGCGCAAGGGACAGGCAACGAGCAGTACTTC.

This clonotype came up many times. The CDR3 DNA follows: TGCGCCAGCAGCGACAGGGGGATCGCAGATACGCAGTATTTT. Translated: CASSDRGIADTQYF. The chain carries TRBV5-1 and TRBJ2-3, with 9 bases identical to TRBD1. The germline gives CDR1 SGHRS, CDR2 YFSETQ. CDR3 length equals 14 residues. The trim removed 4 bases at V and 4 bases at J, leaving 4 bases unmatched.

This clonotype was seen ten or more times. DNA of the CDR3: TGTGCCAGCAGCTCGGGACAGGGGTCCTATTCACCCCTCCACTTT. Protein product: CASSSGQGSYSPLHF. The J gene is TRBJ1-6, the V gene TRBV7-2, with 10 bases that match TRBD1. Germline V gene data show CDR1 as SGHTA and CDR2 as FQGNSA. The CDR3 totals 15 residues. V shed 4 bases and J 8 bases; nucleotides not matched to a gene: 5.

This clonotype was found many times. The rearrangement joins TRBV20-1 to TRBJ2-7; 8 bases align to TRBD2. The CDR3 extends over 14 amino acids. Germline trimming cut 3 bases from V and 1 base from J; bases unmatched to any gene: 5. The germline V gene has CDR1 DFQATT and CDR2 SNEGSKA (reference sequence). This chain's CDR3 is CSASGGAGSYEQYF. In nucleotides, the CDR3 is TGCAGTGCTAGCGGGGGGGCGGGGTCCTACGAGCAGTACTTC.

This clonotype appeared many times. The chain recombines TRBV20-1 with TRBJ1-1, with 9 bases fitting TRBD1. Germline lookup yields CDR1 DFQATT and CDR2 SNEGSKA (reference sequence). Losses at the gene ends were 3 bases for V and 1 base for J; bases not matched to a gene: 6. CDR3 length equals 15 residues. The CDR3 region is CSASKGTGTNTEAFF. DNA of the CDR3: TGCAGTGCTAGTAAGGGGACAGGGACGAACACTGAAGCTTTCTTT.

This clonotype was counted many times. The chain has TRBV10-3 and TRBJ1-3, with D possibly matching TRBD1 (5 bases). The CDR3 has 12 residues. Germline CDR1 ENHRY, CDR2 SYGVKD. The V end was cut by 11 bases, the J end by 2 bases, with 10 bases between. Here the CDR3 DNA reads TGTGCCGGGGGGAACCCTGGAAACACCATATATTTT. It encodes CAGGNPGNTIYF.

The chain couples TRBV10-2 to TRBJ2-5; D assignment may be TRBD1 or TRBD2 (5 bases each). The CDR3 extends over 14 amino acids. The germline V gene encodes CDR1 WSHSY and CDR2 SAAADI. With 0 bases removed from V and 1 base from J, the gap between germline ends came to 6 bases. This chain's CDR3 is CASSESGVQETQYF. For the CDR3, the DNA is TGCGCCAGCAGTGAGTCGGGGGTCCAAGAGACCCAGTACTTC.

Ten or more counts support this clonotype. This chain uses TRBV5-1 with TRBJ1-2; D call uncertain. CDR3 length: 13 amino acids. V was clipped by 0 bases and J by 4 bases, with 7 bases between them. CDR1 and CDR2 from the germline V gene are SGHRS and YFSETQ. The CDR3 loop reads CASSLDVGYGYTF. The CDR3 DNA sequence: TGCGCCAGCAGCTTGGACGTGGGCTATGGCTACACCTTC.

This clonotype has a count of ten or more. The rearrangement uses TRBV10-3 and TRBJ2-5, with D tentatively TRBD2 (6 bases). CDR1 is ENHRY, CDR2 SYGVKD, per germline. V was shortened by 4 bases and J by 2 bases, with 11 bases between the two germline ends. CDR3 size: 14 residues. CDR3 sequence reads: CAISVGSIQETQYF. The CDR3 nucleotides read TGTGCCATCAGTGTCGGGAGCATTCAAGAGACCCAGTACTTC.

This clonotype was observed a handful of times. CDR3: CASSRDREVDGYTF. The CDR3 DNA reads as TGTGCCAGCAGCAGGGACAGGGAGGTTGATGGCTACACCTTC. The chain joins TRBV7-2 to TRBJ1-2, with 9 bases fitting TRBD1. V shed 5 bases, J shed 6 bases, and the junction held 7 bases outside the gene matches. CDR1 is SGHTA, CDR2 FQGNSA, per germline. The CDR3 has 14 amino acids.

In this sample, this clonotype turned up many times. The chain couples TRBV7-2 to TRBJ1-4, with 7 bases aligning to TRBD1. Germline V CDR1 and CDR2: SGHTA, FQGNSA. This CDR3 contains 15 residues. Germline trimming cut 2 bases from V and 6 bases from J; bases unmatched to any gene: 6. The DNA for the CDR3 is TGTGCCAGCAGCTTAACCCCCGGGACAGATGAAAAACTGTTTTTT. Protein sequence: CASSLTPGTDEKLFF.

This clonotype showed up many times. This chain links TRBV6-5 with TRBJ2-3; 9 positions agree with TRBD2. Trimming removed 6 bases from V and 7 bases from J; junction bases left unmatched: 8. Looked up from germline, CDR1 is MNHEY and CDR2 is SVGAGI. The CDR3 length is 14 residues. The CDR3 is CASRAAGGVNTQYF. In nucleotides, the CDR3 is TGTGCCAGCAGGGCAGCGGGGGGAGTAAATACGCAGTATTTT.

In its sample, this clonotype was seen many times. The V and J genes are TRBV27 and TRBJ2-6; 14 positions match TRBD2. This CDR3 is built from 16 residues. Germline V lookup: CDR1 MNHEY, CDR2 SMNVEV (reference sequence). V lost 7 bases to trimming and J lost 4 bases; unmatched junction nucleotides: 3. As DNA, the CDR3 is TGTGCCAGCAAAGGGACTAGCGGGAGAGGGGCCAACGTCCTGACTTTC. It yields the protein CASKGTSGRGANVLTF. The whole variable domain, remainder taken from reference TRBV27 and TRBJ2-6, is EAQVTQNPRYLITVTGKKLTVTCSQNMNHEYMSWYRQDPGLGLRQIYYSMNVEVTDKGDVPEGYKVSRKEKRNFPLILESPSPNQTSLYFCASKGTSGRGANVLTFGAGSRLTVL.

This clonotype has ten or more counts. V and J are TRBV25-1 and TRBJ1-1; unclear D gene. Germline CDR1 is MGHDK and CDR2 is SYGVNS. V lost 1 base, J lost 5 bases, and 8 bases lay in between. This CDR3 spans 13 amino acids. The CDR3 sequence is CASSEWMATEAFF. The CDR3 DNA sequence: TGTGCCAGCAGTGAATGGATGGCAACTGAAGCTTTCTTT.

This clonotype was recorded at least ten times. The CDR3: CASSSGQGEQFF. The DNA for the CDR3 is TGTGCCAGCAGCTCAGGACAGGGTGAGCAGTTCTTC. This chain links TRBV7-9 with TRBJ2-1; 8 positions match TRBD1. V shed 4 bases, J shed 9 bases, and the junction held 2 bases outside the gene matches. Germline V CDR1 and CDR2: SEHNR, FQNEAQ (reference sequence). This CDR3 spans 12 amino acids.

This clonotype was detected many times. The chain links TRBV9 to TRBJ2-6; D may match TRBD1 or TRBD2 (5 bases each). The CDR3 has 15 amino acids. Trimming took off 0 bases at V and 4 bases at J, with 8 bases between the two ends. Germline V lookup: CDR1 SGDLS, CDR2 YYNGEE. CDR3 sequence (DNA): TGTGCCAGCAGCGTAGGGGGGAGAGGGGCCAACGTCCTGACTTTC. It is translated as CASSVGGRGANVLTF.

This clonotype was seen many times. The chain links TRBV7-9 to TRBJ2-7; a possible D gene is TRBD1 (6 bases). The V end was cut by 5 bases, the J end by 2 bases, with 13 bases between. The CDR3 runs 14 residues. Germline V gene sequence: CDR1 SEHNR, CDR2 FQNEAQ (reference sequence). CDR3 in DNA: TGTGCCAGCAGCGAACAGGGATCCCCCTACGAGCAGTACTTC. Amino acids: CASSEQGSPYEQYF. Variable domain in full (rest from reference TRBV7-9 and TRBJ2-7): DTGVSQNPRHKITKRGQNVTFRCDPISEHNRLYWYRQTLGQGPEFLTYFQNEAQLEKSRLLSDRFSAERPKGSFSTLEIQRTEQGDSAMYLCASSEQGSPYEQYFGPGTRLTVT.

The sample holds many counts of this clonotype. This sequence joins TRBV9 and TRBJ2-7; 12 nucleotides align to TRBD2. Germline-derived CDR1 and CDR2 are SGDLS and YYNGEE. V was pared by 5 bases and J by 0 bases, with 3 bases of the junction left unmatched. The CDR3 runs 15 residues. In DNA, the CDR3 is TGTGCCAGCAGTCCTAGCGGGGGGGACTCCTACGAGCAGTACTTC. Residues: CASSPSGGDSYEQYF.

This clonotype was detected ten times or more. The rearrangement links TRBV20-1 to TRBJ1-5; D remains ambiguous. Germline V lookup: CDR1 DFQATT, CDR2 SNEGSKA (reference sequence). CDR3 length equals 12 residues. V was shortened by 4 bases and J by 5 bases, with 9 bases between the two germline ends. The CDR3 loop is CSAKGGDQPQHF. The CDR3 DNA sequence: TGCAGTGCTAAAGGTGGGGATCAGCCCCAGCATTTT.

At least ten counts were recorded for this clonotype. The chain has TRBV12-3 or TRBV12-4 and TRBJ1-6, with no clear D. This CDR3 comprises 12 residues. V was shortened by 7 bases and J by 13 bases, with 14 bases between the two germline ends. The CDR3 region has the DNA TGTGCCAGCACCTCACACGGAGAGCCCCTCCACTTT. Protein product: CASTSHGEPLHF.

This clonotype was counted ten times or more. The genes are TRBV12-3 or TRBV12-4 and TRBJ2-5; no reliable D call. CDR3 length: 13 residues. V was clipped by 3 bases and J by 3 bases, with 8 bases between them. The CDR3 DNA follows: TGTGCCAGCAGTTTGACGGAAAAAGAGACCCAGTACTTC. Its translation is CASSLTEKETQYF.

In the case of this clonotype: With a much larger clone just one base away, this may be a read error. The CDR3 region has the DNA TGTGCCAGCAGCCTATACAGCTCCTACGAGCCGTACTTC. Translating gives CASSLYSSYEPYF. The gene calls are TRBV3-1 and TRBJ2-7; D unclear. The CDR3 has 13 amino acids. Germline V lookup: CDR1 LGHDT, CDR2 YNNKEL (reference sequence).

In this sample, this clonotype turned up many times. CDR3: CASSLARQGAEGYTF. The CDR3 DNA reads TGCGCCAGCAGCTTGGCTAGACAGGGGGCGGAGGGCTACACCTTC. V usage is TRBV5-1 and J usage is TRBJ1-2; TRBD1 aligns across 10 bases. CDR3 length: 15 residues. Germline CDR1 SGHRS, CDR2 YFSETQ. Trimming removed 0 bases from V and 8 bases from J; junction bases left unmatched: 7.

This clonotype has at least ten counts. V usage is TRBV5-5 and J usage is TRBJ2-5; the D is unclear. Trimming cost V 0 bases and J 3 bases, with 3 bases left between them. There are 12 residues in the CDR3. The germline V gene has CDR1 SGHKS and CDR2 YYEKEE (reference sequence). The CDR3 DNA sequence: TGTGCCAGCAGCTTGGTAAAAGAGACCCAGTACTTC. Protein: CASSLVKETQYF.

Details on this clonotype: This could be a read error, since a much larger clone is one nucleotide away. The chain employs TRBV6-5 and TRBJ1-1; the D is unclear. This CDR3 is built from 14 residues. Germline values: CDR1 MNHEY, CDR2 SVGAGI. CDR3 region: CASGYSRRNTEAFF. DNA of the CDR3: TGTGCCAGCGGTTACTCCCGCAGGAACACTGAAGCTTTCTTT.

This clonotype was observed at least ten times. The rearrangement joins TRBV6-5 to TRBJ2-7; D is uncertain. The length of the CDR3 is 14 residues. Germline assignment: CDR1 MNHEY and CDR2 SVGAGI. Trimming took off 2 bases at V and 6 bases at J, with 14 bases between the two ends. The CDR3 is CASSYNGLRAEQYF. CDR3 bases: TGTGCCAGCAGTTACAACGGGCTTCGCGCCGAGCAGTACTTC.

This clonotype occurred many times. The J gene is TRBJ2-4, the V gene TRBV20-1, with no clear D. V lost 4 bases and J lost 0, with 10 bases in between. Germline loops: CDR1 DFQATT, CDR2 SNEGSKA (reference sequence). The CDR3 is 14 residues long. The CDR3, as DNA: TGCAGTGCTATGACCCCTCTAGCCAAAAACATTCAGTACTTC. This gives the protein CSAMTPLAKNIQYF.

With respect to this clonotype: A read error may be the cause here, since a much bigger clone is one base away. This rearrangement joins TRBV20-1 to TRBJ2-3; 13 bases align to TRBD2. This CDR3 comprises 15 residues. V was pared by 5 bases and J by 4 bases, with 6 bases of the junction left unmatched. From germline, CDR1 is DFQATT and CDR2 SNEGSKA (reference sequence). DNA of the CDR3: TGCAGTGCTGTAACTAGCGGGGGGGAAGCAGATACGCAGTATTTT. This gives the protein CSAVTSGGEADTQYF.